This T cell receptor (beta chain) comes out of a study of T cells in Graves' hyperthyroidism and ophthalmopathy. Newly diagnosed patients aged 18 to 65 had hyperthyroidism of under 2 months' duration. For the diagnoses, clinical symptoms, serum thyroxine and TRAb, thyroid ultrasound and orbital computed tomography were used. The CDR3 regions of TCR beta were amplified from RNA transcripts. The study used the HTBI primer set for a first-round RT-PCR of the TCR CDR3. TCRdb reprocessed the multiplex PCR reads via MiXCR and lists one record per CDR3 protein. The profile shows approximately 330,000 distinct CDR3 sequences, under 25% of them singletons. Turning to this clonotype: Antigen unknown.

V was clipped by 4 bases and J by 9 bases, with 16 bases between them. The germline gives CDR1 SGHDN, CDR2 FVKESK. This CDR3 region has 15 residues. Notes on the study in general: Most thyroid clonotypes expanded above 0.001 were also detected in blood.

Sample: blood. The chain has TRBV14 and TRBJ1-6; D perhaps matches TRBD1 (6 bases). This clonotype was obtained from a woman between 45 and 60 years old with Graves' hyperthyroidism. The CDR3 loop is CASSLQGTIGSPLHF. The CDR3 DNA reads TGTGCCAGCAGCCTCCAGGGGACTATAGGTTCACCCCTCCACTTT.